This T cell receptor beta chain emerged from a study of shared clonotypes between healthy human individuals. Findings and limits, study-wide: Enrolling few donors narrowed the genetic and exposure-history diversity that was represented.

Profiling relied on immunoSEQ multiplex PCR, and the TCRdb table lists in-frame clones only, not all of them. The sample records some 900,000 clones, approximately 80% being singletons. The V gene's germline CDR1 is ENHRY and CDR2 SYGVKD. This CDR3 is 15 amino acids long. V was pared by 0 bases and J by 0 bases, with 9 bases between. In regard to this clone: Antigen specificity is unknown. At the DNA level, this CDR3 is encoded by other sequences in the same sample as well.

This clonotype originated in a young man in good health. Sample: memory CD4+ T cells sorted from blood. Subset noted: CD45RA-negative fraction. This chain links TRBV10-3 with TRBJ2-7, with D tentatively TRBD2 (5 bases). The CDR3 here is CAISESGGSSYEQYF. The CDR3 bases are TGTGCCATCAGTGAGTCGGGTGGGAGCTCCTACGAGCAGTACTTC.